This is a list of T cell receptor beta chains from one sample in a study of Tregs in tolerant kidney transplant recipients. The repertoire was sequenced with immunoSEQ multiplex PCR; TCRdb's copy has only in-frame clones and lacks some. The table shows about 110,000 clones, with almost 90% occurring only once. Sequencing used CD4+ T cells from blood, obtained before the transplant. The receptor set was obtained from a human donor who received a combined kidney and bone marrow transplant. Both conserved end residues are part of each CDR3. A D gene is named only where the DNA matches it firmly. Not all rows give a size; the values are once, few, many and, for expanded clones, a class.

CDR3 DNA: TGTGCCAGCAGTTTGATCCCAGGGGATACGCAGTATTTT
CDR3 protein: CASSLIPGDTQYF
D gene: NA
J gene: TRBJ2-3
V gene: TRBV27
clone size: NA

CDR3 DNA: TGTGCCAGCAGCCCTAGCGGGATGAGCTCCTACGAGCAGTACTTC
CDR3 protein: CASSPSGMSSYEQYF
D gene: TRBD2
J gene: TRBJ2-7
V gene: TRBV7-9
clone size: once

CDR3 DNA: TGTGCCAGCAGGCCAGTTTGGGCTAGCGGGAGCCACGAGCAGTACTTC
CDR3 protein: CASRPVWASGSHEQYF
D gene: TRBD2
J gene: TRBJ2-7
V gene: TRBV11-2
clone size: NA

CDR3 DNA: TGTGCCAGCAGACCCAGGCTCTCCTCCTACGAGCAGTACTTC
CDR3 protein: CASRPRLSSYEQYF
D gene: NA
J gene: TRBJ2-7
V gene: TRBV6-6
clone size: once

CDR3 DNA: TGTGCCAGCGGCCCCCGGCTAGCCGCTTACGATGAGCAGTTCTTC
CDR3 protein: CASGPRLAAYDEQFF
D gene: NA
J gene: TRBJ2-1
V gene: TRBV9
clone size: NA

CDR3 DNA: TGTGCCAGCAGCTTAGCGTTCGGGTCGGGGAACACTGAAGCTTTCTTT
CDR3 protein: CASSLAFGSGNTEAFF
D gene: NA
J gene: TRBJ1-1
V gene: TRBV7-9
clone size: NA

CDR3 DNA: TGTGCCAGCAAACCCGAAGCGGGATACAATGAGCAGTTCTTC
CDR3 protein: CASKPEAGYNEQFF
D gene: TRBD2
J gene: TRBJ2-1
V gene: TRBV2
clone size: NA

CDR3 DNA: TGTGCCAGCAGCCGAGACGTGGGACAGCGATACGAGCAGTACTTC
CDR3 protein: CASSRDVGQRYEQYF
D gene: TRBD1
J gene: TRBJ2-7
V gene: TRBV11-2
clone size: NA

CDR3 DNA: TGTGCCAGCAGCGTGGGTGGACTAGCCAAAAACATTCAGTACTTC
CDR3 protein: CASSVGGLAKNIQYF
D gene: NA
J gene: TRBJ2-4
V gene: TRBV9
clone size: NA

CDR3 DNA: TGCGCCAGCAGCTTGGCCTTAGACATCACCTACGAGCAGTACTTC
CDR3 protein: CASSLALDITYEQYF
D gene: NA
J gene: TRBJ2-7
V gene: TRBV5-1
clone size: few

CDR3 DNA: TGCGCCAGCAGCCCCGGACTAGATCAACCCACAGATACGCAGTATTTT
CDR3 protein: CASSPGLDQPTDTQYF
D gene: TRBD2
J gene: TRBJ2-3
V gene: TRBV5-1
clone size: NA

CDR3 DNA: TGTGCCAGTAGTATAATCACTACAACTACCGGGGAGCTGTTTTTT
CDR3 protein: CASSIITTTTGELFF
D gene: NA
J gene: TRBJ2-2
V gene: TRBV19
clone size: NA

CDR3 DNA: TGCGCCAGCAGGGGGGACAGACTACACACTGAAGCTTTCTTT
CDR3 protein: CASRGDRLHTEAFF
D gene: TRBD1
J gene: TRBJ1-1
V gene: TRBV10-1
clone size: NA

CDR3 DNA: TGCGCCAGCAGCTTGGGACAGAGAAAAGAGACCCAGTACTTC
CDR3 protein: CASSLGQRKETQYF
D gene: NA
J gene: TRBJ2-5
V gene: TRBV5-1
clone size: NA

CDR3 DNA: TGTGCCAGCAGCGTAGTTCCGGCGGGGGGTGAAGCTTTCTTT
CDR3 protein: CASSVVPAGGEAFF
D gene: NA
J gene: TRBJ1-1
V gene: TRBV9
clone size: NA

CDR3 DNA: TGTGCCAGCACCAGACAGGCGGAAGCTTTCTTT
CDR3 protein: CASTRQAEAFF
D gene: NA
J gene: TRBJ1-1
V gene: TRBV7-9
clone size: NA

CDR3 DNA: TGTGCCAGCAGGGAGACTAGCGGTCTGTCCGAGCAGTACTTC
CDR3 protein: CASRETSGLSEQYF
D gene: TRBD2
J gene: TRBJ2-7
V gene: TRBV28
clone size: NA

CDR3 DNA: TGTGCCAGCAGTTTGGGCCACAGGGGTGAGCAGTTCTTC
CDR3 protein: CASSLGHRGEQFF
D gene: TRBD1
J gene: TRBJ2-1
V gene: TRBV27
clone size: NA

CDR3 DNA: TGCGCCAGCACCTACGTTGGCGGGGGCGGGGGGACCCAGTACTTC
CDR3 protein: CASTYVGGGGGTQYF
D gene: NA
J gene: TRBJ2-5
V gene: TRBV5-1
clone size: NA

CDR3 DNA: TGCGCCAGCAGCTGGTCCGGCGGGGGGGCCTTCAATGAGCAGTTCTTC
CDR3 protein: CASSWSGGGAFNEQFF
D gene: TRBD2
J gene: TRBJ2-1
V gene: TRBV5-1
clone size: few

CDR3 DNA: TGCGCCAGCAGCCGTGTAGGGGGCAATGAGCAGTTCTTC
CDR3 protein: CASSRVGGNEQFF
D gene: NA
J gene: TRBJ2-1
V gene: TRBV4-1
clone size: NA

CDR3 DNA: TGTGCCAGCAGTTTATACCCGACAGGGGGCTTGGCTGAAGCTTTCTTT
CDR3 protein: CASSLYPTGGLAEAFF
D gene: TRBD1
J gene: TRBJ1-1
V gene: TRBV28
clone size: NA

CDR3 DNA: TGTGCCTGGAGTGAAACTAGGCCGAGTGGGGAGCTGTTTTTT
CDR3 protein: CAWSETRPSGELFF
D gene: NA
J gene: TRBJ2-2
V gene: TRBV30
clone size: NA

CDR3 DNA: TGTGCCAGCAGTGCAACTAGGTGGGTCTCCTACAATGAGCAGTTCTTC
CDR3 protein: CASSATRWVSYNEQFF
D gene: NA
J gene: TRBJ2-1
V gene: TRBV25-1
clone size: NA

CDR3 DNA: TGTGCCAGCAGTTTATACCCCCCAACGAATGGGGAGGCTTTCTTT
CDR3 protein: CASSLYPPTNGEAFF
D gene: NA
J gene: TRBJ1-1
V gene: TRBV27
clone size: NA

CDR3 DNA: TGCGCCAGCAGCCAAGATAATATAGGCGGGGGTCAAGAGACCCAGTACTTC
CDR3 protein: CASSQDNIGGGQETQYF
D gene: TRBD2
J gene: TRBJ2-5
V gene: TRBV4-1
clone size: NA

CDR3 DNA: TGTGCCATCCTAGCAGATTATGGGGCCAACGTCCTGACTTTC
CDR3 protein: CAILADYGANVLTF
D gene: NA
J gene: TRBJ2-6
V gene: TRBV10-3
clone size: once

CDR3 DNA: TGTGCCAGCAGCTTGGTGAGCTTAGTCGCCTTTTACGAGCAGTACTTC
CDR3 protein: CASSLVSLVAFYEQYF
D gene: NA
J gene: TRBJ2-7
V gene: TRBV5-5
clone size: once

CDR3 DNA: TGTGCCAGCAGTGACAGGGTACCCTATGGCTACACCTTC
CDR3 protein: CASSDRVPYGYTF
D gene: NA
J gene: TRBJ1-2
V gene: TRBV2
clone size: few

CDR3 DNA: TGCGCCAGCAGCTTGGCCTTGAGGGAAAGCACAGATACGCAGTATTTT
CDR3 protein: CASSLALRESTDTQYF
D gene: NA
J gene: TRBJ2-3
V gene: TRBV5-1
clone size: NA

CDR3 DNA: TGTGCCAGCAGCCGGACTAGCGGGGGGTTATCCTACAATGAGCAGTTCTTC
CDR3 protein: CASSRTSGGLSYNEQFF
D gene: TRBD2
J gene: TRBJ2-1
V gene: TRBV11-3
clone size: NA

CDR3 DNA: TGTGCCAGCAGTCGAACAGGGGCGGGGAACACTGAAGCTTTCTTT
CDR3 protein: CASSRTGAGNTEAFF
D gene: TRBD1
J gene: TRBJ1-1
V gene: TRBV28
clone size: NA

CDR3 DNA: TGTGCCAGCAGTTATGACAGGGGCACAGATACGCAGTATTTT
CDR3 protein: CASSYDRGTDTQYF
D gene: TRBD1
J gene: TRBJ2-3
V gene: TRBV6-5
clone size: NA